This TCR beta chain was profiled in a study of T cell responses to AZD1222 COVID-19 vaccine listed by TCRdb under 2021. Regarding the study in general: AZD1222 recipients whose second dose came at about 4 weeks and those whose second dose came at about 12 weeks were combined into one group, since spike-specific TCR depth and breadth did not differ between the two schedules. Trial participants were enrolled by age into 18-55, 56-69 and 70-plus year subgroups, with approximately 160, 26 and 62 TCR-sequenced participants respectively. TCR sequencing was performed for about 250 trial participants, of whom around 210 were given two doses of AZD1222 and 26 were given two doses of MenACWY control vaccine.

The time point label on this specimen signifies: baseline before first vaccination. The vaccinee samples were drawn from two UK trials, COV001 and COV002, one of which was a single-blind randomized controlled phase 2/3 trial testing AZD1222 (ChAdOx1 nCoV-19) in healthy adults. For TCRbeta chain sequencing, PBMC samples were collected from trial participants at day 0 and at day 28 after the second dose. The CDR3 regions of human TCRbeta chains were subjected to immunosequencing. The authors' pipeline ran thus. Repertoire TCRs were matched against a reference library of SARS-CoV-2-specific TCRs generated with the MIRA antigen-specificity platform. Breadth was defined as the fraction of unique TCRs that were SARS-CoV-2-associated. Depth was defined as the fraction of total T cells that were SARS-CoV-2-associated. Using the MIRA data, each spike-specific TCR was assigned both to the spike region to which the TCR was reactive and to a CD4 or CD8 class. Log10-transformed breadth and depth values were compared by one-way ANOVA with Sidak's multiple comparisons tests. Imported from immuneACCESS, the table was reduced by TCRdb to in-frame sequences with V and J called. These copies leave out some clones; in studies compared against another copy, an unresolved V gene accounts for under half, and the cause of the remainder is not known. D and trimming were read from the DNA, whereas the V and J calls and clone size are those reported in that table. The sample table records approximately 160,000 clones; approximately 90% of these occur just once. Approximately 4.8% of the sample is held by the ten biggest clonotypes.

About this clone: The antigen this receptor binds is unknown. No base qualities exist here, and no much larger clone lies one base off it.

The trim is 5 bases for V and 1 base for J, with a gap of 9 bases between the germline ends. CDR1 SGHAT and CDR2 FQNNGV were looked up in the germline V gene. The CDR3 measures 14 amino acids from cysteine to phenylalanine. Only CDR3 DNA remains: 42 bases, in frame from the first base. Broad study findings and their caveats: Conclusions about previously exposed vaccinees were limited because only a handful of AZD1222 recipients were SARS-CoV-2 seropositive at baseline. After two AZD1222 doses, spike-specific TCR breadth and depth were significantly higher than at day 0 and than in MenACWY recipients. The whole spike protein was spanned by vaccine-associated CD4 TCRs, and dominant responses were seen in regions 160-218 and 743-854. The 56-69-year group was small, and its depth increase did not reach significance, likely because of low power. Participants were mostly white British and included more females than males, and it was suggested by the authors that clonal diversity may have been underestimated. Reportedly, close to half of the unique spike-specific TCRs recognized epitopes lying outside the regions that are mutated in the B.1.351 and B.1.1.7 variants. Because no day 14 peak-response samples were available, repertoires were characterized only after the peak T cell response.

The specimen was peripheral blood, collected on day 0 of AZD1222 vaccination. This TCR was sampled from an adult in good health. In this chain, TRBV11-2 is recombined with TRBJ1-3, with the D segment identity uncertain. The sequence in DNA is TGTGCCAGCAGCCGGCAGACGTCTGGAAACACCATATATTTT. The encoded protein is CASSRQTSGNTIYF.